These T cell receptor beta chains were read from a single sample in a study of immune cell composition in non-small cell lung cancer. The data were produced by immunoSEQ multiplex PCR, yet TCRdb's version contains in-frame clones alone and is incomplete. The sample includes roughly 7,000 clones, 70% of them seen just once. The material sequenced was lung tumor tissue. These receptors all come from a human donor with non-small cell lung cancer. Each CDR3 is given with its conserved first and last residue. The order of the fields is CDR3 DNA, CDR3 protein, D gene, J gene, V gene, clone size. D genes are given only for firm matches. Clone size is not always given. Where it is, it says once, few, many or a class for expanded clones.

cdr3_nt: TGCAGCGTGGGGGGACAGGGGGCCAATGAGCAGTTCTTC
cdr3_aa: CSVGGQGANEQFF
d_call: TRBD1
j_call: TRBJ2-1
v_call: TRBV29-1
clone_size: NA

cdr3_nt: TGTGCCACCAGCAGACTTGGGACAGGGTATAGGACTGAAGCTTTCTTT
cdr3_aa: CATSRLGTGYRTEAFF
d_call: TRBD1
j_call: TRBJ1-1
v_call: TRBV15
clone_size: NA

cdr3_nt: TGTGCCTGGACACCAGGATTCAACACTGAAGCTTTCTTT
cdr3_aa: CAWTPGFNTEAFF
d_call: NA
j_call: TRBJ1-1
v_call: TRBV30
clone_size: few

cdr3_nt: TGTGCCAGCAGTCCGGCCAGGGGGTCCTATGGCTACACCTTC
cdr3_aa: CASSPARGSYGYTF
d_call: TRBD1
j_call: TRBJ1-2
v_call: TRBV2
clone_size: NA

cdr3_nt: TGTGCCAGCAGCGTAGCTTCAGGGGGGAACTATGGCTACACCTTC
cdr3_aa: CASSVASGGNYGYTF
d_call: TRBD1
j_call: TRBJ1-2
v_call: TRBV9
clone_size: once

cdr3_nt: TGCGCCAGCAGTGCTGCAGGGGGGCAAGAGACCCAGTACTTC
cdr3_aa: CASSAAGGQETQYF
d_call: NA
j_call: TRBJ2-5
v_call: TRBV10-1
clone_size: few

cdr3_nt: TGTGCCAGCAGCTTAAGAGTAGCGGAACAAGAGACCCAGTACTTC
cdr3_aa: CASSLRVAEQETQYF
d_call: NA
j_call: TRBJ2-5
v_call: TRBV7-9
clone_size: NA

cdr3_nt: TGTGCCAGCAGCTTGGGGGGCTCCTATGGCTACACCTTC
cdr3_aa: CASSLGGSYGYTF
d_call: NA
j_call: TRBJ1-2
v_call: TRBV5-6
clone_size: NA

cdr3_nt: TGCAGCTCGGCAGGGCCGGGACTAGCGAATGAGCAGTTCTTC
cdr3_aa: CSSAGPGLANEQFF
d_call: TRBD2
j_call: TRBJ2-1
v_call: TRBV29-1
clone_size: NA

cdr3_nt: TGTGCCAGTAGTATCACGAACGGCAGGGGCGATCAGCCCCAGCATTTT
cdr3_aa: CASSITNGRGDQPQHF
d_call: NA
j_call: TRBJ1-5
v_call: TRBV19
clone_size: NA

cdr3_nt: TGTGCCAGCAGCTCCTACTCTGGGGCCAACGTCCTGACTTTC
cdr3_aa: CASSSYSGANVLTF
d_call: NA
j_call: TRBJ2-6
v_call: TRBV5-4
clone_size: NA

cdr3_nt: TGTGCCAGCGGGCTAGGACTTGTTAGACCTTACACCTTC
cdr3_aa: CASGLGLVRPYTF
d_call: NA
j_call: TRBJ1-2
v_call: TRBV6-5
clone_size: NA

cdr3_nt: TGTGCCAGCAGTGGGACAGGGGACTATGGCTACACCTTC
cdr3_aa: CASSGTGDYGYTF
d_call: TRBD1
j_call: TRBJ1-2
v_call: TRBV2
clone_size: NA

cdr3_nt: TGTGCCAGCAGCTTTCCCCGAGGGCGGGAGTGGCCAGATACGCAGTATTTT
cdr3_aa: CASSFPRGREWPDTQYF
d_call: TRBD2
j_call: TRBJ2-3
v_call: TRBV5-6
clone_size: NA

cdr3_nt: TGTGCCAGCAGTCACCCAAACGAGCGGGGAGGGGATACGCAGTATTTT
cdr3_aa: CASSHPNERGGDTQYF
d_call: TRBD2
j_call: TRBJ2-3
v_call: TRBV13
clone_size: once

cdr3_nt: TGTGCCAGCAGCAGCCTTCCGCGGGGGGGAGGGTCAGATACGCAGTATTTT
cdr3_aa: CASSSLPRGGGSDTQYF
d_call: TRBD2
j_call: TRBJ2-3
v_call: TRBV7-9
clone_size: NA

cdr3_nt: TGTGCCAGCGATCCAGACTATAGCAATCAGCCCCAGCATTTT
cdr3_aa: CASDPDYSNQPQHF
d_call: NA
j_call: TRBJ1-5
v_call: TRBV2
clone_size: NA

cdr3_nt: TGCGCCAGCAGCCAAGAGGACAGGGGCAAGGTGGCGGACACTGAAGCTTTCTTT
cdr3_aa: CASSQEDRGKVADTEAFF
d_call: TRBD1
j_call: TRBJ1-1
v_call: TRBV4-1
clone_size: NA

cdr3_nt: TGTGCCAGCAGTTTACATCCCCTAGCGGACTACAATGAGCAGTTCTTC
cdr3_aa: CASSLHPLADYNEQFF
d_call: TRBD2
j_call: TRBJ2-1
v_call: TRBV28
clone_size: NA

cdr3_nt: TGTGCCAGTAGTATAGATGTGGGCGGGGGGGGGTTCTTC
cdr3_aa: CASSIDVGGGGFF
d_call: TRBD2
j_call: TRBJ2-1
v_call: TRBV19
clone_size: NA

cdr3_nt: TGCGCCAGCAGCCAACCGGGACAGGGGGCGCACAATGAAAAACTGTTTTTT
cdr3_aa: CASSQPGQGAHNEKLFF
d_call: TRBD1
j_call: TRBJ1-4
v_call: TRBV4-1
clone_size: NA

cdr3_nt: TGTGCCAGCAGTACCGACGGGGGGGGGCAGTTCTTC
cdr3_aa: CASSTDGGGQFF
d_call: TRBD2
j_call: TRBJ2-1
v_call: TRBV6-6
clone_size: NA

cdr3_nt: TGTGCCAGCAGCCCCCGGGTTCGGGGTGCGGGAAACACCATATATTTT
cdr3_aa: CASSPRVRGAGNTIYF
d_call: NA
j_call: TRBJ1-3
v_call: TRBV7-9
clone_size: NA

cdr3_nt: TGTGCCAGCAGCTTAGACAGGGGATACACTGAAGCTTTCTTT
cdr3_aa: CASSLDRGYTEAFF
d_call: TRBD1
j_call: TRBJ1-1
v_call: TRBV7-8
clone_size: NA

cdr3_nt: TGTGCCAGCAGCTTCGGGGGGGGATGGAATCAGCCCCAGCATTTT
cdr3_aa: CASSFGGGWNQPQHF
d_call: NA
j_call: TRBJ1-5
v_call: TRBV7-9
clone_size: few

cdr3_nt: TGTGCCAGCAGCCCCTGGACAGGGAGTGGAACTGAAGCTTTCTTT
cdr3_aa: CASSPWTGSGTEAFF
d_call: TRBD1
j_call: TRBJ1-1
v_call: TRBV5-5
clone_size: few

cdr3_nt: TGCGCCAGCAGCGTACAGGGGAGCGCCTATAATTCACCCCTCCACTTT
cdr3_aa: CASSVQGSAYNSPLHF
d_call: TRBD1
j_call: TRBJ1-6
v_call: TRBV5-1
clone_size: few

cdr3_nt: TGTGCCAGCAGTTCCCCAACGGGACCGGGGGGCACTGAAGCTTTCTTT
cdr3_aa: CASSSPTGPGGTEAFF
d_call: NA
j_call: TRBJ1-1
v_call: TRBV28
clone_size: few

cdr3_nt: TGCGCCAGCACTGGACTAGCGGGGGTTTCAGCCGGGGAGCTGTTTTTT
cdr3_aa: CASTGLAGVSAGELFF
d_call: TRBD2
j_call: TRBJ2-2
v_call: TRBV5-1
clone_size: NA

cdr3_nt: TGTGCCAGCAGCGCACCGGGACAGGGGGCGGAAGATACGCAGTATTTT
cdr3_aa: CASSAPGQGAEDTQYF
d_call: TRBD1
j_call: TRBJ2-3
v_call: TRBV9
clone_size: NA

cdr3_nt: TGTGCCAGCAGCTCGCGGGACAGGGGTTACGAGCAGTACTTC
cdr3_aa: CASSSRDRGYEQYF
d_call: TRBD1
j_call: TRBJ2-7
v_call: TRBV5-4
clone_size: NA

cdr3_nt: TGTGCCAGCAGCGGATTAGGACAGGGATTTTCGGTTTATGGCTACACCTTC
cdr3_aa: CASSGLGQGFSVYGYTF
d_call: TRBD1
j_call: TRBJ1-2
v_call: TRBV11-2
clone_size: NA

cdr3_nt: TGCGCCAGCAGCCCTGAGGATGGGTTAAGGAAGACCCAGTACTTC
cdr3_aa: CASSPEDGLRKTQYF
d_call: NA
j_call: TRBJ2-5
v_call: TRBV5-1
clone_size: NA

cdr3_nt: TGTGCCAGCAGCTTGGGGTACAACAGGCAAGAGACCCAGTACTTC
cdr3_aa: CASSLGYNRQETQYF
d_call: NA
j_call: TRBJ2-5
v_call: TRBV5-4
clone_size: NA

cdr3_nt: TGTGCCAGCAGAACAGGGACGGTTACCTATGGCTACACCTTC
cdr3_aa: CASRTGTVTYGYTF
d_call: NA
j_call: TRBJ1-2
v_call: TRBV6-6
clone_size: NA

cdr3_nt: TGTGCCATCAAGTCCTCGGAGCCTCCCTATGGCTACACCTTC
cdr3_aa: CAIKSSEPPYGYTF
d_call: NA
j_call: TRBJ1-2
v_call: TRBV5-4
clone_size: few

cdr3_nt: TGTGCCAGCAGCTTGGAACAGGGGCGGAATGAAAAACTGTTTTTT
cdr3_aa: CASSLEQGRNEKLFF
d_call: TRBD1
j_call: TRBJ1-4
v_call: TRBV5-5
clone_size: NA

cdr3_nt: TGCAGCGTTACTAGCACAGATACGCAGTATTTT
cdr3_aa: CSVTSTDTQYF
d_call: NA
j_call: TRBJ2-3
v_call: TRBV29-1
clone_size: once

cdr3_nt: TGCGCCAGCAGCTTGGCAGGACTAGTCCCAGATACGCAGTATTTT
cdr3_aa: CASSLAGLVPDTQYF
d_call: TRBD2
j_call: TRBJ2-3
v_call: TRBV5-1
clone_size: NA

cdr3_nt: TGTGCCGCCGGGACAGGGGATAGCAATCAGCCCCAGCATTTT
cdr3_aa: CAAGTGDSNQPQHF
d_call: TRBD1
j_call: TRBJ1-5
v_call: TRBV10-3
clone_size: medium-sized

cdr3_nt: TGTGCCAGCAGCTCGTCGGACAGGGGGTACCAAGAGACCCAGTACTTC
cdr3_aa: CASSSSDRGYQETQYF
d_call: TRBD1
j_call: TRBJ2-5
v_call: TRBV7-9
clone_size: once

cdr3_nt: TGTGCCAGCAGCTTAGGACAGAACACTGAAGCTTTCTTT
cdr3_aa: CASSLGQNTEAFF
d_call: NA
j_call: TRBJ1-1
v_call: TRBV11-3
clone_size: NA

cdr3_nt: TGCGCCAGCAGCTCTAACGCGAGGCGGGGGGCGTCGGGGTCGGCGCAGTATTTT
cdr3_aa: CASSSNARRGASGSAQYF
d_call: TRBD2
j_call: TRBJ2-3
v_call: TRBV5-1
clone_size: few

cdr3_nt: TGTGCCAGCAGTTTACTGGGACAGGGGGCCTATGGCTACACCTTC
cdr3_aa: CASSLLGQGAYGYTF
d_call: TRBD1
j_call: TRBJ1-2
v_call: TRBV27
clone_size: NA

cdr3_nt: TGTGCCAGCAGCTTAGCGGCGAGGGCGACGAATTCACCCCTCCACTTT
cdr3_aa: CASSLAARATNSPLHF
d_call: NA
j_call: TRBJ1-6
v_call: TRBV11-1
clone_size: NA

cdr3_nt: TGCGCCAGCAGCCTGGGCGGGGCAGTCTACAATGAGCAGTTCTTC
cdr3_aa: CASSLGGAVYNEQFF
d_call: NA
j_call: TRBJ2-1
v_call: TRBV5-1
clone_size: NA

cdr3_nt: TGTGCCAGCAGCAAGCAGCAGGGGCTCTACGAGCAGTACTTC
cdr3_aa: CASSKQQGLYEQYF
d_call: NA
j_call: TRBJ2-7
v_call: TRBV27
clone_size: NA

cdr3_nt: TGTGCCAGTAGTATAGACCGGGATGAGCAGTTCTTC
cdr3_aa: CASSIDRDEQFF
d_call: NA
j_call: TRBJ2-1
v_call: TRBV19
clone_size: NA

cdr3_nt: TGTGCCAGCAGCCACCGGACAGGCACGGGCTACACCTTC
cdr3_aa: CASSHRTGTGYTF
d_call: TRBD1
j_call: TRBJ1-2
v_call: TRBV7-8
clone_size: NA

cdr3_nt: TGTGCCAGCAGCTTATCTAGCGGGAGGGCGAGAGAGCAGTACTTC
cdr3_aa: CASSLSSGRAREQYF
d_call: TRBD2
j_call: TRBJ2-7
v_call: TRBV7-2
clone_size: NA

cdr3_nt: TGTGCCAGCTCACGAACCCTCACAGGGTTTGCCGGAAACACCATATATTTT
cdr3_aa: CASSRTLTGFAGNTIYF
d_call: NA
j_call: TRBJ1-3
v_call: TRBV18
clone_size: medium-sized

cdr3_nt: TGTGCCAGCAGCCATTGGACAGGGAGCGGCACTGAAGCTTTCTTT
cdr3_aa: CASSHWTGSGTEAFF
d_call: TRBD1
j_call: TRBJ1-1
v_call: TRBV11-2
clone_size: NA